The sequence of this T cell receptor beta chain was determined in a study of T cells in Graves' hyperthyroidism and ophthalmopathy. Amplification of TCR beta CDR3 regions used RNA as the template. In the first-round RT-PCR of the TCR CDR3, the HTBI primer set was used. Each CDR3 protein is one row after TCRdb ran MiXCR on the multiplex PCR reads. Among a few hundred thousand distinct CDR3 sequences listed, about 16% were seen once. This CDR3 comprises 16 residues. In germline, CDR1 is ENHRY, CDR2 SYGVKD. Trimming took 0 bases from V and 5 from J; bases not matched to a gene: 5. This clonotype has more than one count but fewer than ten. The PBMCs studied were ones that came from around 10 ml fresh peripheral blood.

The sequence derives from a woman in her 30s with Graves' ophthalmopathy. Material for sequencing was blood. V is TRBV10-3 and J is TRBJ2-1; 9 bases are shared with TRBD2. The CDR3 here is CAISESAGGPNNEQFF. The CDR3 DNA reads TGTGCCATCAGTGAGTCGGCGGGAGGGCCGAACAATGAGCAGTTCTTC.